This entry lists 32 T cell receptor beta chains sequenced from one sample in a study of beta chain features in type 1 diabetes. cDNA synthesis used the whole RNA isolate, giving expressed TCRB sequences. TCRdb's copy holds only in-frame clones and misses some; the assay was immunoSEQ multiplex PCR. The sample contains about 150,000 clones, over 8.5% of which appear only once. Sequenced input: central memory CD4+ T cells from blood. Source of these receptors: a man aged 18 to 30 in good health.

This clone was seen many times. The gene calls are TRBV2 and TRBJ2-1, with D possibly matching TRBD1 (7 bases). The CDR3 sequence is 12 residues long. Germline assignment: CDR1 SNHLY and CDR2 FYNNEI. The V gene lost 6 bases and the J gene lost 6 bases, with 9 bases spanning the gap. Written as DNA, the CDR3 is TGTGCCAGCAGGCGGGACAGCAATGAGCAGTTCTTC. Its protein is CASRRDSNEQFF. Full variable domain (outside the CDR3, taken from reference TRBV2 and TRBJ2-1): EPEVTQTPSHQVTQMGQEVILRCVPISNHLYFYWYRQILGQKVEFLVSFYNNEISEKSEIFDDQFSVERPDGSNFTLKIRSTKLEDSAMYFCASRRDSNEQFFGPGTRLTVL.

The CDR3 bases are TGTGCCAGCAGGAAGGGGGAGTTCCAGTTCTTC. Translating it yields CASRKGEFQFF. The rearrangement uses TRBV6-6 and TRBJ2-1; D might be TRBD1 (6 bases). The V gene's germline CDR1 is MNHNY and CDR2 SVGAGI (reference sequence). The CDR3 extends over 11 amino acids. V was trimmed by 6 bases and J by 13 bases, leaving 13 bases between them.

In its sample, this clone was seen many times. The chain is built from TRBV27 and TRBJ2-5, with D possibly being TRBD1 or TRBD2 (6 bases each). The CDR3 runs to 13 residues. Trimming pared 6 bases from V and 7 bases from J, leaving 15 bases between. Germline V CDR1 and CDR2: MNHEY, SMNVEV (reference sequence). The CDR3 DNA reads as TGTGCCAGCAGCCCCTGGGGGGCCGGGACCCAGTACTTC. Amino acids: CASSPWGAGTQYF.

The gene calls are TRBV4-2 and TRBJ2-5; 7 nucleotides line up with TRBD1. The germline V gene has CDR1 LGHNA and CDR2 YNFKEQ. V lost 4 bases to trimming and J lost 1 base; unmatched junction nucleotides: 3. The CDR3 is 14 residues long. The CDR3: CASSLYRGQETQYF. Written as DNA, the CDR3 is TGTGCCAGCAGCCTCTACAGGGGCCAAGAGACCCAGTACTTC.

This clone was found a few times. The chain employs TRBV9 and TRBJ2-6, with D unresolved. CDR1 is SGDLS, CDR2 YYNGEE, per germline. CDR3 length equals 15 residues. The V and J ends lost 6 bases and 0 bases respectively, with 10 bases between them. CDR3 sequence reads: CASTKLDSGANVLTF. Here the CDR3 DNA reads TGTGCCAGCACCAAACTGGACTCTGGGGCCAACGTCCTGACTTTC.

With regard to this clone: A read error may produce the germline difference seen at one junction end. CDR3 DNA sequence: TGTGCCAGCAGTTACGGGGACTACCCCTACGAGCAGTACTTC. Its translation: CASSYGDYPYEQYF. The rearrangement joins TRBV10-3 to TRBJ2-7, with 7 nucleotides matching TRBD2. CDR1 and CDR2 (germline): ENHRY, SYGVKD. This CDR3 contains 14 residues.

This clone was seen ten or more times. The gene calls are TRBV29-1 and TRBJ2-1; 13 bases match TRBD2. CDR1 and CDR2 from the germline V gene are SQVTM and ANQGSEA. This CDR3 contains 13 residues. The CDR3 reads CIAGLAGSNEQFF. Written as DNA, the CDR3 is TGCATTGCGGGACTAGCGGGATCCAATGAGCAGTTCTTC.

The chain joins TRBV6-6 to TRBJ2-7; a weak D match, TRBD1 (6 bases). The CDR3 consists of 13 residues. Trimming removed 6 bases at V and 4 bases at J, with 13 bases between. Germline CDR1 and CDR2: MNHNY and SVGAGI (reference sequence). CDR3 in amino acids: CASRGHGGYEQYF. The CDR3 DNA reads as TGTGCCAGCAGGGGACACGGAGGTTACGAGCAGTACTTC.

The chain recombines TRBV30 with TRBJ2-4, with D maybe TRBD1 (6 bases). The germline V gene has CDR1 GTSNPN and CDR2 SVGIG (reference sequence). V lost 6 bases to trimming and J lost 3 bases, with 15 bases between them. The CDR3 runs to 14 residues. The CDR3, as DNA: TGTGCCTGTGAACAGGGATCGGGCAAAAACATTCAGTACTTC. Amino acid sequence: CACEQGSGKNIQYF. Full variable domain (missing parts from reference TRBV30 and TRBJ2-4): SQTIHQWPATLVQPVGSPLSLECTVEGTSNPNLYWYRQAAGRGLQLLFYSVGIGQISSEVPQNLSASRPQDRQFILSSKKLLLSDSGFYLCACEQGSGKNIQYFGAGTRLSVL.

This clone has only a few counts. The genes are TRBV6-6 and TRBJ2-7, with D possibly being TRBD2 (6 bases). CDR3 length: 16 amino acids. Trimming removed 0 bases at V and 5 bases at J, with 17 bases between. CDR1 is MNHNY and CDR2 is SVGAGI in the germline V gene (reference sequence). The CDR3 spells CASSYSKAGRHHEQYF. CDR3 coding DNA: TGTGCCAGCAGTTACTCGAAGGCAGGGAGGCACCACGAGCAGTACTTC.

This clone was recorded at least ten times. The chain couples TRBV7-9 to TRBJ1-1; D call uncertain. Germline V gene sequence: CDR1 SEHNR, CDR2 FQNEAQ (reference sequence). V lost 1 base and J lost 6, with 6 bases in between. The CDR3 sequence is 12 residues long. This chain's CDR3 is CASSLGRSEAFF. CDR3 nucleotides: TGTGCCAGCAGCTTAGGTAGATCTGAAGCTTTCTTT.

This chain uses TRBV23-1 with TRBJ2-7; D tentatively fits TRBD1 or TRBD2 (5 bases each). Being an ORF, TRBV23-1 has a function that is uncertain. Trimming shortened V by 3 bases and J by 5 bases, and 14 bases separated the two germline ends. CDR3 length: 14 amino acids. CDR3 loop: CASSQMGVADEQYF. The CDR3 DNA reads as TGCGCCAGCAGTCAGATGGGGGTAGCAGACGAGCAGTACTTC.

The gene calls are TRBV2 and TRBJ2-1, with 8 bases identical to TRBD2. V lost 7 bases and J lost 15; bases outside the gene matches: 5. Germline assignment: CDR1 SNHLY and CDR2 FYNNEI. There are 10 residues in the CDR3. The CDR3 region is CASTAGALFF. Written as DNA, the CDR3 is TGTGCCAGCACAGCGGGGGCTTTGTTCTTC. Based on the CDR3 plus reference TRBV2 and TRBJ2-1, the full variable domain is EPEVTQTPSHQVTQMGQEVILRCVPISNHLYFYWYRQILGQKVEFLVSFYNNEISEKSEIFDDQFSVERPDGSNFTLKIRSTKLEDSAMYFCASTAGALFFGPGTRLTVL.

The rearrangement links TRBV7-3 to TRBJ2-5; TRBD1 aligns across 8 bases. Germline V gene sequence: CDR1 SGHTA, CDR2 FQGTGA. Trimming removed 4 bases from V and 4 bases from J; junction bases left unmatched: 5. There are 14 residues in the CDR3. CDR3 sequence reads: CASSWTGLGETQYF. The CDR3 DNA follows: TGTGCCAGCAGCTGGACAGGGTTAGGAGAGACCCAGTACTTC.

The chain carries TRBV28 and TRBJ1-3; the D gene is possibly TRBD1 (5 bases). CDR3 size: 12 residues. Germline CDR1 is MDHEN and CDR2 is SYDVKM. V lost 6 bases to trimming and J lost 3 bases, with 6 bases between them. The CDR3 DNA is TGTGCCAGCAGAGACAGTGGAAACACCATATATTTT. Translated, it gives CASRDSGNTIYF.

This clone has only a few counts. This chain joins TRBV9 and TRBJ2-7; D call uncertain. The CDR3 is 16 amino acids. Germline CDR1 SGDLS, CDR2 YYNGEE. V was pared by 3 bases and J by 6 bases, with 22 bases between. The CDR3 reads CASSGQTSSKVSEQYF. Written as DNA, the CDR3 is TGTGCCAGCAGCGGGCAGACCAGTTCTAAGGTTTCCGAGCAGTACTTC. Combining the CDR3 with reference TRBV9 and TRBJ2-7 gives the whole variable domain DSGVTQTPKHLITATGQRVTLRCSPRSGDLSVYWYQQSLDQGLQFLIQYYNGEERAKGNILERFSAQQFPDLHSELNLSSLELGDSALYFCASSGQTSSKVSEQYFGPGTRLTVT.

J is TRBJ2-1 and V is TRBV30; 13 bases are a match to TRBD2. The germline V gene has CDR1 GTSNPN and CDR2 SVGIG (reference sequence). This CDR3 contains 14 residues. V lost 6 bases and J lost 5; bases outside the gene matches: 4. CDR3: CACKLAGGNNEQFF. The CDR3 DNA follows: TGTGCCTGCAAACTAGCGGGGGGGAACAATGAGCAGTTCTTC.

This clone was seen a handful of times. The CDR3 DNA sequence: TGCGCCAGCACGGGACAATCACCCACAGATACGCAGTATTTT. This sequence encodes CASTGQSPTDTQYF. The gene calls are TRBV23-1 and TRBJ2-3; D may be TRBD1 (6 bases). TRBV23-1 is an ORF, and what it does is uncertain. Trimming pared 7 bases from V and 2 bases from J, leaving 13 bases between. This CDR3 comprises 14 residues.

V usage is TRBV18 and J usage is TRBJ2-5; D remains ambiguous. The length of the CDR3 is 13 residues. V was clipped by 4 bases and J by 3 bases, with 9 bases between them. From germline, CDR1 is KGHSH and CDR2 LQKENI. The CDR3 DNA is TGTGCCAGCTCACAAAGAGCCAAAGAGACCCAGTACTTC. It encodes CASSQRAKETQYF.

This clone was counted only a few times. The chain has TRBV5-4 and TRBJ1-3, with 7 nucleotides matching TRBD1. In germline, CDR1 is SGHNT, CDR2 YYREEE (reference sequence). The junction had 4 bases not matched to a gene; V was cut back by 1 base and J by 0 bases. The CDR3 covers 16 residues. CDR3: CASSLSGGLSGNTIYF. DNA of the CDR3: TGTGCCAGCAGCTTGTCAGGGGGTCTCTCTGGAAACACCATATATTTT.

This clone has just a few counts. The chain couples TRBV29-1 to TRBJ2-3; the D gene could be TRBD1 or TRBD2 (5 bases each). V was trimmed by 3 bases and J by 7 bases, leaving 11 bases between them. Germline V lookup: CDR1 SQVTM, CDR2 ANQGSEA. CDR3 length equals 12 residues. CDR3: CSVEGRANTQYF. In nucleotides, the CDR3 is TGCAGCGTTGAGGGACGAGCAAATACGCAGTATTTT.

The chain links TRBV7-9 to TRBJ1-5; D ambiguous. This CDR3 has 13 amino acids. Germline assignment: CDR1 SEHNR and CDR2 FQNEAQ (reference sequence). V shed 5 bases and J shed 7 bases, with 12 bases lying between them. CDR3 sequence (DNA): TGTGCCAGCAGCACCGCCAATCCACAGCCCCAGCATTTT. As protein: CASSTANPQPQHF.

This clone was counted ten times or more. At the DNA level, this CDR3 is encoded by other sequences in the same sample as well. The CDR3 region is CASSLAPYEQYF. In nucleotides, the CDR3 is TGTGCCAGCAGTTTAGCCCCCTACGAGCAGTACTTC. The chain employs TRBV28 and TRBJ2-7, with no clear D. The germline V and J ends were trimmed by 2 bases and 2 bases, with 4 bases remaining between them. The CDR3 is 12 residues long. Per germline, CDR1 MDHEN and CDR2 SYDVKM.

This chain connects TRBV9 to TRBJ1-1; weak D call: TRBD1 (5 bases). The germline V and J ends were trimmed by 1 base and 6 bases, with 10 bases remaining between them. The CDR3 covers 13 residues. Germline V gives CDR1 SGDLS, CDR2 YYNGEE. CDR3 sequence (DNA): TGTGCCAGCAGCGTAAGCCAGGGCGCTGAAGCTTTCTTT. As protein: CASSVSQGAEAFF.

A few counts support this clone. The chain is built from TRBV9 and TRBJ2-1, with 10 nucleotides matching TRBD1. This CDR3 comprises 15 residues. The trim removed 5 bases at V and 7 bases at J, leaving 9 bases unmatched. From germline, CDR1 is SGDLS and CDR2 YYNGEE. Here the CDR3 reads CASRSGTGEVNEQFF. In DNA form, the CDR3 reads TGTGCCAGCAGATCCGGGACAGGGGAGGTTAATGAGCAGTTCTTC.

This clone was counted ten times or more. The rearrangement links TRBV28 to TRBJ2-5; D is possibly TRBD1 (5 bases). Germline V gene data show CDR1 as MDHEN and CDR2 as SYDVKM. V lost 7 bases and J lost 2, with 11 bases in between. CDR3 length: 13 amino acids. CDR3 sequence reads: CASTKGLQETQYF. The CDR3 DNA sequence: TGTGCCAGCACCAAGGGGTTACAAGAGACCCAGTACTTC.

The chain carries TRBV30 and TRBJ1-2, with 8 bases matching TRBD1. Germline CDR1 GTSNPN, CDR2 SVGIG (reference sequence). V shed 3 bases, J shed 5 bases, and the junction held 11 bases outside the gene matches. This CDR3 region has 15 residues. The CDR3 reads CAWSKLRTGSYGYTF. The CDR3 DNA follows: TGTGCCTGGAGCAAGCTTCGGACAGGGTCATATGGCTACACCTTC. The whole variable domain, filled in from reference TRBV30 and TRBJ1-2, reads SQTIHQWPATLVQPVGSPLSLECTVEGTSNPNLYWYRQAAGRGLQLLFYSVGIGQISSEVPQNLSASRPQDRQFILSSKKLLLSDSGFYLCAWSKLRTGSYGYTFGSGTRLTVV.

CDR3 DNA: TGCGCCAGCAGCCGAGGGACCGAGACAGATACGCAGTATTTT. The encoded protein is CASSRGTETDTQYF. This chain connects TRBV4-3 to TRBJ2-3; the D call may be TRBD1 or TRBD2 (5 bases each). Germline values: CDR1 LGHNA, CDR2 YSLEER. The CDR3 is made up of 14 amino acids. Trimming cost V 4 bases and J 3 bases, with 11 bases left between them.

This chain joins TRBV7-2 and TRBJ2-2; D gene unclear. V was pared by 5 bases and J by 5 bases, with 15 bases between. CDR1 and CDR2 from the germline V gene are SGHTA and FQGNSA. CDR3 length equals 15 residues. The CDR3 DNA reads as TGTGCCAGCAGCCGCGCTCGGCGGACGACCGGGGAGCTGTTTTTT. Translated: CASSRARRTTGELFF.

The CDR3 DNA is TGTGCCAGCAGCTTAAGGACGGAATCTGAAGCTTTCTTT. Residues: CASSLRTESEAFF. The J gene is TRBJ1-1, the V gene TRBV9; D remains unclear. This CDR3 contains 13 residues. CDR1 and CDR2 from the germline V gene are SGDLS and YYNGEE. Trimming stripped 4 bases from V and 6 bases from J, with 13 bases between.

In its sample, this clone was seen a few times. CDR3 in amino acids: CASSRWTENTEAFF. The CDR3 DNA reads TGTGCCAGCAGCCGATGGACAGAGAACACTGAAGCTTTCTTT. The chain employs TRBV14 and TRBJ1-1; D is perhaps TRBD1 (6 bases). The ends were cut back, 4 bases at V and 1 base at J, with 10 bases in the middle. CDR1 and CDR2 from the germline V gene are SGHDN and FVKESK. CDR3 length: 14 amino acids.

This chain uses TRBV28 with TRBJ2-5, with TRBD1 identical over 7 bases. CDR1 is MDHEN and CDR2 is SYDVKM in the germline V gene. Trimming cost V 3 bases and J 1 base; bases outside gene matches: 5. The CDR3 is 15 amino acids. DNA for the CDR3: TGTGCCAGCAGTTTTAGGGGACAGCCCCAAGAGACCCAGTACTTC. Its protein is CASSFRGQPQETQYF.